One and the same sample provided the 8 T cell receptor beta chains below, sequenced in a study of OX40 agonist ivuxolimab in advanced cancers. Sequenced by immunoSEQ multiplex PCR; TCRdb stores in-frame clones only, minus some. The repertoire holds more than 65,000 clones, with around four fifths as singletons. The sample in question was CD4+ or CD8+ T cells sorted from blood, obtained in a trial of the OX40 agonist ivuxolimab. These receptors were collected from an adult with an advanced solid tumor such as melanoma, head and neck, liver or kidney cancer.

V is TRBV19 and J is TRBJ1-2; no clear D gene. This CDR3 spans 16 amino acids. In germline, CDR1 is LNHDA, CDR2 SQIVND (reference sequence). V was trimmed by 3 bases and J by 2 bases, leaving 16 bases between them. The CDR3 DNA is TGTGCCAGTAGTATGTCTTTTTTTGAGGGCAACTATGGCTACACCTTC. It translates to CASSMSFFEGNYGYTF.

Only one count was recorded for this clone. This chain links TRBV5-4 with TRBJ2-5, with TRBD2 matching 12 bases. The ends lost 0 bases at V and 4 bases at J; junction bases unmatched: 7. The CDR3 covers 17 residues. Germline CDR1 and CDR2: SGHNT and YYREEE (reference sequence). The CDR3 region is CASSLGLAGGGGETQYF. CDR3 bases: TGTGCCAGCAGCTTGGGGCTAGCGGGAGGGGGAGGAGAGACCCAGTACTTC.

This clone was found once. The V call is TRBV5-1, the J call TRBJ1-2, with D possibly matching TRBD1 (5 bases). V was clipped by 0 bases and J by 2 bases, with 8 bases between them. The CDR3 length is 14 residues. In germline, CDR1 is SGHRS, CDR2 YFSETQ. CDR3 protein: CASSLDPGNYGYTF. The DNA of the CDR3 is TGCGCCAGCAGCTTGGACCCAGGGAACTATGGCTACACCTTC. The variable domain in full, with the rest retrieved from reference TRBV5-1 and TRBJ1-2, is KAGVTQTPRYLIKTRGQQVTLSCSPISGHRSVSWYQQTPGQGLQFLFEYFSETQRNKGNFPGRFSGRQFSNSRSEMNVSTLELGDSALYLCASSLDPGNYGYTFGSGTRLTVV.

The V gene is TRBV27, the J gene TRBJ2-7, with D possibly TRBD1 on 5 matching bases. The V end was cut by 3 bases, the J end by 0 bases, with 9 bases between. Germline assignment: CDR1 MNHEY and CDR2 SMNVEV (reference sequence). The CDR3 runs 14 residues. The CDR3 sequence: CASSFSDSSYEQYF. CDR3 sequence (DNA): TGTGCCAGCAGTTTCAGCGACAGCTCCTACGAGCAGTACTTC.

This chain links TRBV11-2 with TRBJ2-3; TRBD1 agrees at 8 bases. The CDR3 spans 16 residues. The V gene end was trimmed by 4 bases and the J gene end by 4 bases; junction bases not matched to a gene: 10. Germline values: CDR1 SGHAT, CDR2 FQNNGV. The CDR3 DNA reads TGTGCCAGCAGCTCAACACCAGGGGGCAGGGCAGATACGCAGTATTTT. Protein sequence: CASSSTPGGRADTQYF. The full variable domain, rest sourced from reference TRBV11-2 and TRBJ2-3, is EAGVAQSPRYKIIEKRQSVAFWCNPISGHATLYWYQQILGQGPKLLIQFQNNGVVDDSQLPKDRFSAERLKGVDSTLKIQPAKLEDSAVYLCASSSTPGGRADTQYFGPGTRLTVL.

The chain uses TRBV19 and TRBJ1-1, with D hard to call. Per the germline V gene, CDR1 is LNHDA and CDR2 is SQIVND (reference sequence). Trimming took off 7 bases at V and 7 bases at J, with 16 bases between the two ends. This CDR3 contains 13 residues. The DNA for the CDR3 is TGTGCCAGTACTCCTAGACTGGGCGATGAAGCTTTCTTT. Translated, it gives CASTPRLGDEAFF.

The chain employs TRBV28 and TRBJ1-3, with D perhaps matching TRBD1 (5 bases). CDR3 length: 15 amino acids. Germline CDR1 and CDR2: MDHEN and SYDVKM. Trimming shortened V by 7 bases and J by 2 bases, and 15 bases separated the two germline ends. CDR3 sequence: CASILGGGAGNTIYF. Written as DNA, the CDR3 is TGTGCCAGCATATTAGGTGGAGGGGCTGGAAACACCATATATTTT.

V and J are TRBV18 and TRBJ2-2, with D possibly matching TRBD2 (6 bases). Between the trimmed V and J ends, which lost 3 bases and 6 bases, there was a span of 14 bases. The CDR3 loop spans 15 amino acids. The germline gives CDR1 KGHSH, CDR2 LQKENI. The DNA of the CDR3 is TGTGCCAGCTCACCGGAGGGTGTGAATCCCGGGGAGCTGTTTTTT. Protein product: CASSPEGVNPGELFF. The whole variable domain, filled in from reference TRBV18 and TRBJ2-2, reads NAGVMQNPRHLVRRRGQEARLRCSPMKGHSHVYWYRQLPEEGLKFMVYLQKENIIDESGMPKERFSAEFPKEGPSILRIQQVVRGDSAAYFCASSPEGVNPGELFFGEGSRLTVL.